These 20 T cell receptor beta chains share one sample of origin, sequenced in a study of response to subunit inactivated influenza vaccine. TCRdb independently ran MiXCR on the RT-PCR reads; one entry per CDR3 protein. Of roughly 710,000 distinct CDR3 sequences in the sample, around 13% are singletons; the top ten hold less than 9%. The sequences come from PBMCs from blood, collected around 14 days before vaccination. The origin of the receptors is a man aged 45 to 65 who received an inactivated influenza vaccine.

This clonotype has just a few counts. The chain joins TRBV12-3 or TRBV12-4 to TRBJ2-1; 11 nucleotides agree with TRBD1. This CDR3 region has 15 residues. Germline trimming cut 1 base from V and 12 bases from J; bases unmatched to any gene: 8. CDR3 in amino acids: CASSLVLAGQGGQFF. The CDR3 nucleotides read TGTGCCAGCAGTTTAGTTCTAGCGGGACAGGGGGGGCAGTTCTTC.

The CDR3 coding sequence is TGTGCCAGCACTCCGGCGGGGGGGGAGACCCAGTACTTC. It specifies CASTPAGGETQYF. The V gene is TRBV6-2 or TRBV6-3, the J gene TRBJ2-5, with 9 positions matching TRBD2. The germline V gene has CDR1 MNHEY and CDR2 SVGEGT. The V and J ends lost 7 bases and 5 bases, in that order; junction bases with no gene match: 5. The CDR3 runs 13 residues.

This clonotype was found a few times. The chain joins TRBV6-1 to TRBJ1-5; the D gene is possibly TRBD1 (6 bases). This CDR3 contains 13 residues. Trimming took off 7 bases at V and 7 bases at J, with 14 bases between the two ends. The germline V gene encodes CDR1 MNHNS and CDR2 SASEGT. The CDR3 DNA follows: TGTGCCAGCAAAAGGACAGCGGGACAGCCCCAGCATTTT. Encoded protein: CASKRTAGQPQHF.

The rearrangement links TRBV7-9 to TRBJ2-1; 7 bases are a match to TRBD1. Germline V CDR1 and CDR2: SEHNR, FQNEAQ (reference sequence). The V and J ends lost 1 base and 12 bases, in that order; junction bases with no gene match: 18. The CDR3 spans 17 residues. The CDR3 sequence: CASSLGGQPPQGMSQFF. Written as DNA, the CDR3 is TGTGCCAGCAGCTTAGGGGGGCAACCACCACAGGGGATGTCGCAGTTCTTC.

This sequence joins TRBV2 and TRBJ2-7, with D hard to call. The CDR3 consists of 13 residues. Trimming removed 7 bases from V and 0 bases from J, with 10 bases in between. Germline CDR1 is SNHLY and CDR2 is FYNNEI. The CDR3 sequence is CASMGSFSYEQYF. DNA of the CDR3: TGTGCCAGCATGGGTAGCTTCTCCTACGAGCAGTACTTC.

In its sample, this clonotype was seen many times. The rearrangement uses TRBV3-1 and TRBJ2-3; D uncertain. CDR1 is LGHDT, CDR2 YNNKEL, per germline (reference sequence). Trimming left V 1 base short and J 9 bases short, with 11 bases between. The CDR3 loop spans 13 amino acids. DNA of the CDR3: TGTGCCAGCAGCCAAGGCTCCCCCACAACGCAGTATTTT. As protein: CASSQGSPTTQYF.

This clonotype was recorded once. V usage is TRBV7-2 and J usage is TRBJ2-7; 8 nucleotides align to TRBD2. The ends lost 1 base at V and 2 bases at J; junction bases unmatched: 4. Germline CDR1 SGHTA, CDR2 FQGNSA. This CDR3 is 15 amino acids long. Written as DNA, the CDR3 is TGTGCCAGCAGCTTAGAGGGGACTAGAACCTACGAGCAGTACTTC. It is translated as CASSLEGTRTYEQYF. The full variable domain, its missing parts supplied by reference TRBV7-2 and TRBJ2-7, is GAGVSQSPSNKVTEKGKDVELRCDPISGHTALYWYRQSLGQGLEFLIYFQGNSAPDKSGLPSDRFSAERTGGSVSTLTIQRTQQEDSAVYLCASSLEGTRTYEQYFGPGTRLTVT.

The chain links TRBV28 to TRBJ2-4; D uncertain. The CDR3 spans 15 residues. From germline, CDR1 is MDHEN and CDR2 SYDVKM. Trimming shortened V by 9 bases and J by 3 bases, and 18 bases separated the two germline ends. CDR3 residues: CASLPWGIGKNIQYF. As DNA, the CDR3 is TGTGCCAGTCTACCTTGGGGTATCGGCAAAAACATTCAGTACTTC.

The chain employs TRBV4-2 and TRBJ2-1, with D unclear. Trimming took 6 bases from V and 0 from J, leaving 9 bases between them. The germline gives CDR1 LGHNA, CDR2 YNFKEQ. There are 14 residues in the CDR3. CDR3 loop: CASRPLSSYNEQFF. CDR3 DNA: TGTGCCAGCAGACCGCTGAGCTCCTACAATGAGCAGTTCTTC.

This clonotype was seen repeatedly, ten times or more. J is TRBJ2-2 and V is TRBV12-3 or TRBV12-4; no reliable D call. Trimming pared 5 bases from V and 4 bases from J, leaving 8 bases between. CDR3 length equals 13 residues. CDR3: CASSSITTGELFF. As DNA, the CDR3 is TGTGCCAGCAGTAGCATAACCACCGGGGAGCTGTTTTTT.

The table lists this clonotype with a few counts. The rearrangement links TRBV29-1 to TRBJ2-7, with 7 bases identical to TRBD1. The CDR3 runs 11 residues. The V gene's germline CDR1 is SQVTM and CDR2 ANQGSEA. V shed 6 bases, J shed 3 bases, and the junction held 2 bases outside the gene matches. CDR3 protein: CSVRGHYEQYF. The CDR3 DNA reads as TGCAGCGTGAGGGGGCACTACGAGCAGTACTTC.

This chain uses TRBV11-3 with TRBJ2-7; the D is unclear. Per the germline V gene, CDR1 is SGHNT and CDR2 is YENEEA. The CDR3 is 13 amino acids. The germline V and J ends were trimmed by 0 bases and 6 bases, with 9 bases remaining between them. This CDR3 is CASSLESWGEQYF. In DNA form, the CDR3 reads TGTGCCAGCAGCTTAGAGTCCTGGGGCGAGCAGTACTTC.

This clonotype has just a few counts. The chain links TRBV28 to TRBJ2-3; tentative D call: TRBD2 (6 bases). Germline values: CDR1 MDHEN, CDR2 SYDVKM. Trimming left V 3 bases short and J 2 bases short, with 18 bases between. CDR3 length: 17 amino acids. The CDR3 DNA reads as TGTGCCAGCAGTTTCCCGGGACTCTCAGTTCACACAGATACGCAGTATTTT. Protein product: CASSFPGLSVHTDTQYF.

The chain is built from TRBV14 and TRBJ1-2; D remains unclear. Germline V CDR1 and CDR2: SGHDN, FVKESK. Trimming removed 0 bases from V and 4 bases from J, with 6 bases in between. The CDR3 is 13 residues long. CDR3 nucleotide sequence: TGTGCCAGCAGCCAAGACCTTCTCTATGGCTACACCTTC. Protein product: CASSQDLLYGYTF.

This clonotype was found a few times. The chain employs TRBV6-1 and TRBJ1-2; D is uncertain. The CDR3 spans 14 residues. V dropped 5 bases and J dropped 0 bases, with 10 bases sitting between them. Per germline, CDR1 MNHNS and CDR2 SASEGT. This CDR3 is CASSPRDANYGYTF. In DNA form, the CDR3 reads TGTGCCAGCAGTCCCCGTGATGCTAACTATGGCTACACCTTC.

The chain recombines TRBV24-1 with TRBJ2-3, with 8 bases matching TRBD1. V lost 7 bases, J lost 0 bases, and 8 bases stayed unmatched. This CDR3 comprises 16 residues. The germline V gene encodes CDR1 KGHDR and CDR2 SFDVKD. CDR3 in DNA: TGTGCCACCAGCGACCGGACAGGGCCTAGCACAGATACGCAGTATTTT. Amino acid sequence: CATSDRTGPSTDTQYF.

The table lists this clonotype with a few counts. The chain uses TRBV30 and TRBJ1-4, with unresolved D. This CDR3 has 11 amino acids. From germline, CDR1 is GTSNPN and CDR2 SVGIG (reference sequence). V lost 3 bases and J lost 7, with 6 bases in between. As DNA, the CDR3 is TGTGCCTGGAGATCCGGTGAAAAACTGTTTTTT. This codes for CAWRSGEKLFF.

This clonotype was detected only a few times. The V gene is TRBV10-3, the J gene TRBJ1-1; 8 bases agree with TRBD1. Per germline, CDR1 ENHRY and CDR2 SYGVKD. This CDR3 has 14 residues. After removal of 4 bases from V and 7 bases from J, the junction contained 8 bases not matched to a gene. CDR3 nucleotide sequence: TGTGCCATCAGTGTGACAGGGGCGGCAAGTGAAGCTTTCTTT. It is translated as CAISVTGAASEAFF.

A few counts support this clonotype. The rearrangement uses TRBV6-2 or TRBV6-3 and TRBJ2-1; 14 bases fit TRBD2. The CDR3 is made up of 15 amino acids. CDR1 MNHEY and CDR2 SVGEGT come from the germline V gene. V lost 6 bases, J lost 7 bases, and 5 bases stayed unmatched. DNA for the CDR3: TGTGCCAGCAGGACTAGCGGGGGGGCTCGGAATGAGCAGTTCTTC. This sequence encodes CASRTSGGARNEQFF.

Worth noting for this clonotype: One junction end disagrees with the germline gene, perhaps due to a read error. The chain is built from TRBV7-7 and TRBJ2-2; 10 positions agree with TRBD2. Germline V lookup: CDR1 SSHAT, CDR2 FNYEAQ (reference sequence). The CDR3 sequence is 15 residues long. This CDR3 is CASSLGLADTGELLF. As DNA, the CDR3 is TGTGCCAGCAGCCTCGGACTAGCGGACACCGGGGAGCTGCTTTTT.